The entry below gives a single T cell receptor beta chain sequence along with its context. This record comes from a study of blood T cell repertoires in COVID-19. In the study overall: Researchers got acute and convalescent COVID-19 samples from the United States, Italy and Spain. PBMCs, B-cell-depleted T cells, or T cells provided the cDNA or gDNA that made up the material.

Original processing methods: Reference gene primer amplification yielded estimated nucleated cell counts. Sequencing used immunoSEQ multiplex PCR; TCRdb keeps in-frame clones, though not all of them. The DNA gave D and trimming, while V, J and clone size come from that table. The sample has approximately 120,000 clones; roughly 72% are singletons. The V gene's germline CDR1 is SGHTA and CDR2 FQGNSA. Trimming at V came to 5 bases and at J to 5 bases, leaving 3 bases not matched to a gene. This CDR3 spans 14 amino acids. The sequencing input was peripheral blood. This chain links TRBV7-2 with TRBJ1-5; 10 nucleotides align to TRBD1. This TCR was recovered from a man between 60 and 75 years old with acute or convalescent COVID-19. CDR3 nucleotide sequence: TGTGCCAGCAGCCGCGACAGGGGGCATCAGCCCCAGCATTTT. Protein sequence: CASSRDRGHQPQHF.